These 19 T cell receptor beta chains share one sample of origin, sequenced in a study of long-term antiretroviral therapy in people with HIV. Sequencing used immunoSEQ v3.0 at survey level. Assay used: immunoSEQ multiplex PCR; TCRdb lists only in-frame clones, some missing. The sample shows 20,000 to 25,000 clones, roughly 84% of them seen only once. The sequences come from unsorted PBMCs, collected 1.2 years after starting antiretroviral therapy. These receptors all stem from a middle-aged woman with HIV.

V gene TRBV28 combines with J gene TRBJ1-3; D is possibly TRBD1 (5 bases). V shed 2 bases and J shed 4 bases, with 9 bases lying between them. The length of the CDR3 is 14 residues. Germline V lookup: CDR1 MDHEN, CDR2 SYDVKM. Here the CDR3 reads CASSLGGSGNTIYF. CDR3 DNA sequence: TGTGCCAGCAGTTTAGGGGGGTCGGGAAACACCATATATTTT.

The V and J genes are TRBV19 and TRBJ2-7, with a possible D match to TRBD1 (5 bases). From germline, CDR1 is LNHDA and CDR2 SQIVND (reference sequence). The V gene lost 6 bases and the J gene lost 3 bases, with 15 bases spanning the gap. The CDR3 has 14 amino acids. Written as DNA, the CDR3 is TGTGCCAGTAGAGCCGAGGACACCTACTACGAGCAGTACTTC. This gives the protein CASRAEDTYYEQYF.

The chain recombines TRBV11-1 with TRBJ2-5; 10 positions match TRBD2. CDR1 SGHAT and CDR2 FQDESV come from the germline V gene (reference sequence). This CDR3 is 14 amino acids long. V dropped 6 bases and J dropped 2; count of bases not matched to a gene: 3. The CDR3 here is CASSGLADQETQYF. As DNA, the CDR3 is TGTGCCAGCAGTGGACTAGCGGATCAAGAGACCCAGTACTTC.

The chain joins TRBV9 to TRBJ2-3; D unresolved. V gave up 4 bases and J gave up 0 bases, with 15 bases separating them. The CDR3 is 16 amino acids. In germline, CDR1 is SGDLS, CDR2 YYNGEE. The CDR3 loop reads CASSPARSSSTDTQYF. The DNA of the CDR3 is TGTGCCAGCAGCCCGGCCAGGTCGTCTAGCACAGATACGCAGTATTTT.

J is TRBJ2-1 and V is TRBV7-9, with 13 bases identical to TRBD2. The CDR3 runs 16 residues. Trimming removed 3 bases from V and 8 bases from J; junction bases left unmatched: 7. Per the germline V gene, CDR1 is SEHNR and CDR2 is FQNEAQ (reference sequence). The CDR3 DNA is TGTGCCAGCAGCTTTCCCGGACTAGCGGGAGCGGATGAGCAGTTCTTC. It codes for CASSFPGLAGADEQFF.

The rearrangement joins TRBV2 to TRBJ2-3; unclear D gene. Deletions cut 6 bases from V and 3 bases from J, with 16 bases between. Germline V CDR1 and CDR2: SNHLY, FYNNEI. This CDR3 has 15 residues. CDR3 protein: CASRGLGIRTDTQYF. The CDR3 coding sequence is TGTGCCAGCAGGGGTCTAGGAATTAGGACAGATACGCAGTATTTT. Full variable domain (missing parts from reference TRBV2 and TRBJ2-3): EPEVTQTPSHQVTQMGQEVILRCVPISNHLYFYWYRQILGQKVEFLVSFYNNEISEKSEIFDDQFSVERPDGSNFTLKIRSTKLEDSAMYFCASRGLGIRTDTQYFGPGTRLTVL.

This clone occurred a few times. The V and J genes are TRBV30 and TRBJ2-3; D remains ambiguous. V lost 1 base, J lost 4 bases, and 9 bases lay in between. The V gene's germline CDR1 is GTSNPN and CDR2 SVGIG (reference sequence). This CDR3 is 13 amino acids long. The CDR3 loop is CAWSARSADTQYF. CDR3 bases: TGTGCCTGGAGTGCAAGGAGCGCAGATACGCAGTATTTT.

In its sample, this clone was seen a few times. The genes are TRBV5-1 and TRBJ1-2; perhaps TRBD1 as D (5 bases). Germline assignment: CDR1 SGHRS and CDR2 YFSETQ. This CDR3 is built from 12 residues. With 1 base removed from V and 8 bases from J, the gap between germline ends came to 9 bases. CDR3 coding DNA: TGCGCCAGCAGCTTGAATGGGGACGGCTACACCTTC. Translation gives CASSLNGDGYTF. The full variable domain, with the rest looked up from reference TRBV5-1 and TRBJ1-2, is KAGVTQTPRYLIKTRGQQVTLSCSPISGHRSVSWYQQTPGQGLQFLFEYFSETQRNKGNFPGRFSGRQFSNSRSEMNVSTLELGDSALYLCASSLNGDGYTFGSGTRLTVV.

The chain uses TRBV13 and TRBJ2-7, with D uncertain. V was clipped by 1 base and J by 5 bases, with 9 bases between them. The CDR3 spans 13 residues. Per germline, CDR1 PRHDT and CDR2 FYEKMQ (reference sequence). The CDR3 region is CASSLVAAHEQYF. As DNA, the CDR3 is TGTGCCAGCAGCTTAGTGGCAGCTCACGAGCAGTACTTC.

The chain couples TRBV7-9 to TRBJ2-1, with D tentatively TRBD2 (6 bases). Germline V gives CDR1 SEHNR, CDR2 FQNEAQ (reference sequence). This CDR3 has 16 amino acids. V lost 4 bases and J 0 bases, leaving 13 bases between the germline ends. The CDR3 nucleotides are TGTGCCAGCAGCTCTTGGTACGGGGGCTCCTACAATGAGCAGTTCTTC. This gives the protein CASSSWYGGSYNEQFF.

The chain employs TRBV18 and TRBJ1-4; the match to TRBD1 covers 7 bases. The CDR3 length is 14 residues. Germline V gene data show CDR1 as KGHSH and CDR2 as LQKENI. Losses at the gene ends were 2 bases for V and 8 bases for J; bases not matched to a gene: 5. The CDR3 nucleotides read TGTGCCAGCTCACCATTAGACAGGGACGAAAAACTGTTTTTT. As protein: CASSPLDRDEKLFF.

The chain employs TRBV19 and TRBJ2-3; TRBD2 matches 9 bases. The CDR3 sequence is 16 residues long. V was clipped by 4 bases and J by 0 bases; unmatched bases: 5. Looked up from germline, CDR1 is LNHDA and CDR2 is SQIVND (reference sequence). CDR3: CASSTLAGPSTDTQYF. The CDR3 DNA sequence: TGTGCCAGTAGTACCCTAGCGGGGCCTAGCACAGATACGCAGTATTTT. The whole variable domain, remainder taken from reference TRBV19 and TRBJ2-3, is DGGITQSPKYLFRKEGQNVTLSCEQNLNHDAMYWYRQDPGQGLRLIYYSQIVNDFQKGDIAEGYSVSREKKESFPLTVTSAQKNPTAFYLCASSTLAGPSTDTQYFGPGTRLTVL.

CDR3 coding DNA: TGCGCCAGCAGCTTGGAGGGACAAAGAAATGAAAAACTGTTTTTT. This codes for CASSLEGQRNEKLFF. This sequence joins TRBV5-1 and TRBJ1-4; tentative D call: TRBD1 (6 bases). There are 15 residues in the CDR3. Trimming pared 0 bases from V and 5 bases from J, leaving 11 bases between. Looked up from germline, CDR1 is SGHRS and CDR2 is YFSETQ.

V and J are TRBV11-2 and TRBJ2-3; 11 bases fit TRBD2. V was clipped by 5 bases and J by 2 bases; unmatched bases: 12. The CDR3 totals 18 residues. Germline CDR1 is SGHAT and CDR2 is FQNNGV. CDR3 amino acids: CASSTRPLLAGDTDTQYF. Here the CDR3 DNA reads TGTGCCAGCAGCACTAGACCCCTACTAGCGGGAGACACAGATACGCAGTATTTT.

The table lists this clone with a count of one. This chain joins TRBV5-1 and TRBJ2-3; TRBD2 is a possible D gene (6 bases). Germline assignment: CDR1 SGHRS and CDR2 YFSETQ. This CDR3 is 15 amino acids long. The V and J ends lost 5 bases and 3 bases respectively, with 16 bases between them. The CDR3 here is CASSQLGGSTDTQYF. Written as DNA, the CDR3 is TGCGCCAGCAGTCAGTTGGGGGGTTCGACAGATACGCAGTATTTT.

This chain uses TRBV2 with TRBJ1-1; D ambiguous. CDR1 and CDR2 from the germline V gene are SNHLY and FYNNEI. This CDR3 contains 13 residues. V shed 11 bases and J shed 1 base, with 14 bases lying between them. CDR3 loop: CAGTGERNTEAFF. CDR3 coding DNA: TGTGCCGGTACTGGGGAGAGGAACACTGAAGCTTTCTTT.

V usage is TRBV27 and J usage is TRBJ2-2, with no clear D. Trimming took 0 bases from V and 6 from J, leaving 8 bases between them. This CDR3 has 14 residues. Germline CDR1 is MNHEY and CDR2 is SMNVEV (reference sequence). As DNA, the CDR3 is TGTGCCAGCAGTTTATCAGTCCAGGCCGGGGAGCTGTTTTTT. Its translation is CASSLSVQAGELFF.

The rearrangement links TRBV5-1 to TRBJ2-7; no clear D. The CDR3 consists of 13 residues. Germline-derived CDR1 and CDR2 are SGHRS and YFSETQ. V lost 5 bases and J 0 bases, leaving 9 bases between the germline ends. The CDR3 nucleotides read TGCGCCAGCAGTACGCAGAACTCCTACGAGCAGTACTTC. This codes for CASSTQNSYEQYF. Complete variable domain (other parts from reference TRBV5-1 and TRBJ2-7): KAGVTQTPRYLIKTRGQQVTLSCSPISGHRSVSWYQQTPGQGLQFLFEYFSETQRNKGNFPGRFSGRQFSNSRSEMNVSTLELGDSALYLCASSTQNSYEQYFGPGTRLTVT.

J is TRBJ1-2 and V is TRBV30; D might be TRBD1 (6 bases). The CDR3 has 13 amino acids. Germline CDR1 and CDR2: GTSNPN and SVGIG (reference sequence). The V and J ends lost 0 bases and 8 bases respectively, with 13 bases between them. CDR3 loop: CAWSVGAGDGYTF. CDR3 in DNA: TGTGCCTGGAGTGTTGGGGCAGGGGACGGCTACACCTTC.